The clone carrying this T cell receptor (beta chain) showed up just a few times. This entry comes from a study of glioma-infiltrating T cells. TCR alpha and beta CDR3 regions were amplified from RNA using iRepertoire nested multiplex PCR. TCRdb independently ran MiXCR on the multiplex PCR reads; one entry per CDR3 protein. The sample has approximately 110,000 distinct CDR3 sequences, approximately 23% seen once; the top ten hold nearly 15%. The sample consisted of glioma tissue, nonneoplastic brain tissue, or PBMCs (not recorded which). The receptor's source is a human donor with low-grade glioma or glioblastoma, undergoing nonglioma brain surgery, or in good health (not recorded which).

The CDR3 DNA follows: TGTGCCAGCACAGCGGGGAACCAAGAGACCCAGTACTTC. This encodes CASTAGNQETQYF. This chain connects TRBV3-1 to TRBJ2-5, with 7 positions matching TRBD2. The CDR3 extends over 13 amino acids. Germline V lookup: CDR1 LGHDT, CDR2 YNNKEL (reference sequence). After removal of 7 bases from V and 0 bases from J, the junction contained 2 bases not matched to a gene.